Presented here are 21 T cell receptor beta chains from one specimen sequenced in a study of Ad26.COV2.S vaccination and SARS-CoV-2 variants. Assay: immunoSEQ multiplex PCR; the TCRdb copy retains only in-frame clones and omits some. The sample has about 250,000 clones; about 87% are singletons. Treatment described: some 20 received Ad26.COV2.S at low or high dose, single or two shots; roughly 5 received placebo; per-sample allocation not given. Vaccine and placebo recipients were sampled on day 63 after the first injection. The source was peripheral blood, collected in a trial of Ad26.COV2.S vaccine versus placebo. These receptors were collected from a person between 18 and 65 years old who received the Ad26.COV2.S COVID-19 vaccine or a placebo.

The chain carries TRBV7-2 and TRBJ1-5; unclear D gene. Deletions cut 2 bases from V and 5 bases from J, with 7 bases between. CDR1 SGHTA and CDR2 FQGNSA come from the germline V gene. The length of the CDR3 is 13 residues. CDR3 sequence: CASSLSRYQPQHF. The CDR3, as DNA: TGTGCCAGCAGCTTATCCCGTTATCAGCCCCAGCATTTT.

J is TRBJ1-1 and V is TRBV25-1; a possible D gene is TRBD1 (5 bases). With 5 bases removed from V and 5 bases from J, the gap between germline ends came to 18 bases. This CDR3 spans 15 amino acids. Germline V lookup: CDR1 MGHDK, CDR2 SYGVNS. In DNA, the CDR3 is TGTGCCAGCAGTAGACGAAGAGGGGCTGGGACTGAAGCTTTCTTT. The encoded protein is CASSRRRGAGTEAFF.

CDR3 nucleotide sequence: TGTGCCAGCCGTCCGTCTGGGGCCAACGTCCTGACTTTC. Translating gives CASRPSGANVLTF. The V call is TRBV3-1 (or the pseudogene TRBV3-2), the J call TRBJ2-6; D is uncertain. The V end was cut by 8 bases, the J end by 1 base, with 6 bases between. The CDR3 has 13 amino acids. The germline V gene encodes CDR1 LGHDT and CDR2 YNNKEL (reference sequence).

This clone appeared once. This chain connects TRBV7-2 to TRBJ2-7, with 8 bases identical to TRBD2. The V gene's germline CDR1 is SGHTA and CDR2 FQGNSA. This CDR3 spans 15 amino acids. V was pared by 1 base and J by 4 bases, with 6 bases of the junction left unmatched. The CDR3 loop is CASSLVRGAAYEQYF. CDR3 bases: TGTGCCAGCAGCTTAGTGCGGGGGGCCGCGTACGAGCAGTACTTC.

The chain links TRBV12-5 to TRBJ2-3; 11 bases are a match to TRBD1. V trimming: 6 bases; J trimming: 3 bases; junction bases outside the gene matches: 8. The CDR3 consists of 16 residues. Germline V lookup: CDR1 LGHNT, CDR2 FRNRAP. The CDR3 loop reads CASGSGTGGFTDTQYF. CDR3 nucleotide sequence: TGTGCTAGTGGCTCCGGGACAGGGGGTTTTACAGATACGCAGTATTTT.

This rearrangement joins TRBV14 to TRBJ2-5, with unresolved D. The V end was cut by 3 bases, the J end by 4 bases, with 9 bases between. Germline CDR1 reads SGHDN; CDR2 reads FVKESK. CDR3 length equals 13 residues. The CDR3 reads CASSQVLRETQYF. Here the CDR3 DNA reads TGTGCCAGCAGCCAGGTCCTCAGAGAGACCCAGTACTTC.

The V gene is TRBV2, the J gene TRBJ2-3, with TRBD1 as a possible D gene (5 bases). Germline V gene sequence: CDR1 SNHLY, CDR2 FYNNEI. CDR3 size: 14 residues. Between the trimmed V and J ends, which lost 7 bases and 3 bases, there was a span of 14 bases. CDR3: CASNGQGWTDTQYF. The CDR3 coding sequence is TGTGCCAGCAATGGGCAGGGTTGGACAGATACGCAGTATTTT. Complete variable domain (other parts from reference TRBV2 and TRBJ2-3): EPEVTQTPSHQVTQMGQEVILRCVPISNHLYFYWYRQILGQKVEFLVSFYNNEISEKSEIFDDQFSVERPDGSNFTLKIRSTKLEDSAMYFCASNGQGWTDTQYFGPGTRLTVL.

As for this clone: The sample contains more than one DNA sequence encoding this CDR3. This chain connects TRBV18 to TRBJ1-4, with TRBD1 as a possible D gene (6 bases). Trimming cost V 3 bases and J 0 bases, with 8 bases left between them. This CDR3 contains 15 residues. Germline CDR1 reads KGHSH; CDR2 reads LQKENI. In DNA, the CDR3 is TGTGCCAGCTCACCGAGGACAGCAACTAATGAAAAACTGTTTTTT. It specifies CASSPRTATNEKLFF.

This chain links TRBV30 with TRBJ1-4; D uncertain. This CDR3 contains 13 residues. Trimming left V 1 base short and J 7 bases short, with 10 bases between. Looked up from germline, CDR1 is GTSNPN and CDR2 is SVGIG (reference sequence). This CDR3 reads CAWSEGPGEKLFF. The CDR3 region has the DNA TGTGCCTGGAGTGAAGGACCGGGTGAAAAACTGTTTTTT.

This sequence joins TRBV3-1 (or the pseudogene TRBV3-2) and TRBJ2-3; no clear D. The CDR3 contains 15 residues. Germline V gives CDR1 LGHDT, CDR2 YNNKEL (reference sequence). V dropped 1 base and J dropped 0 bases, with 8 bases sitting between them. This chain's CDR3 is CASSQGGSSTDTQYF. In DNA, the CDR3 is TGTGCCAGCAGCCAAGGAGGTAGTAGCACAGATACGCAGTATTTT.

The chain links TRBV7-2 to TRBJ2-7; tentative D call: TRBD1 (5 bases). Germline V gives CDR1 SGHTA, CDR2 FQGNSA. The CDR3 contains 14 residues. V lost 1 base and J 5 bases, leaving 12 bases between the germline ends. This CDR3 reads CASSLVWGADEQYF. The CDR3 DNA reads TGTGCCAGCAGCTTAGTTTGGGGCGCGGACGAGCAGTACTTC.

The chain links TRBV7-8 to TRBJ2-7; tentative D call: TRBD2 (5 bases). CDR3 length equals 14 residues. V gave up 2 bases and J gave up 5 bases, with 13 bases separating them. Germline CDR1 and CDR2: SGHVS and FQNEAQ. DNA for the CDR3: TGTGCCAGCAGCTTAACGGGAACCGCCCACGAGCAGTACTTC. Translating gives CASSLTGTAHEQYF.

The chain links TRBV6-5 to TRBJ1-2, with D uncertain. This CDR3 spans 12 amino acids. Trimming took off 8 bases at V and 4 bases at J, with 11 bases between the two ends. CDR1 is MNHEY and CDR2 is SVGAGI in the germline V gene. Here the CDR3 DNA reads TGTGCCAGCTCGGCGGGTCCCTATGGCTACACCTTC. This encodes CASSAGPYGYTF.

CDR3 region: CASSNQGSLYNEQFF. The CDR3 DNA reads as TGTGCCAGCAGCAACCAGGGGTCGCTCTACAATGAGCAGTTCTTC. The V call is TRBV7-9, the J call TRBJ2-1, with a possible D match to TRBD1 (6 bases). The germline V gene has CDR1 SEHNR and CDR2 FQNEAQ (reference sequence). The CDR3 has 15 residues. V shed 5 bases and J shed 3 bases, with 14 bases lying between them.

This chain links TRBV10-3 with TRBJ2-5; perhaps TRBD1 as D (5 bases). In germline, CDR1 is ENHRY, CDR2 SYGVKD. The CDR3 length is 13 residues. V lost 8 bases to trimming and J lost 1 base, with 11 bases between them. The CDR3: CAISAQGQETQYF. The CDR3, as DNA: TGTGCCATCTCCGCGCAGGGCCAAGAGACCCAGTACTTC.

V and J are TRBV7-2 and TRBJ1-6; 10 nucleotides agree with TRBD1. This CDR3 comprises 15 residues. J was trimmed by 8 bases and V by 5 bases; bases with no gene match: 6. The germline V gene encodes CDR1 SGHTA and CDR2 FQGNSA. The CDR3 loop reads CASSPGTGVDSPLHF. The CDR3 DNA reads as TGTGCCAGCAGCCCTGGGACAGGGGTGGATTCACCCCTCCACTTT. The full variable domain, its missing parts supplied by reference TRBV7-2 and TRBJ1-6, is GAGVSQSPSNKVTEKGKDVELRCDPISGHTALYWYRQSLGQGLEFLIYFQGNSAPDKSGLPSDRFSAERTGGSVSTLTIQRTQQEDSAVYLCASSPGTGVDSPLHFGNGTRLTVT.

The chain's CDR3 is CASSLSGAGNTIYF. CDR3 DNA: TGTGCCAGCAGCTTATCGGGGGCTGGAAACACCATATATTTT. The rearrangement joins TRBV7-2 to TRBJ1-3; D is possibly TRBD1 (5 bases). Looked up from germline, CDR1 is SGHTA and CDR2 is FQGNSA. The ends were cut back, 2 bases at V and 2 bases at J, with 7 bases in the middle. CDR3 length equals 14 residues. Supplemented by reference TRBV7-2 and TRBJ1-3, the full variable domain reads GAGVSQSPSNKVTEKGKDVELRCDPISGHTALYWYRQSLGQGLEFLIYFQGNSAPDKSGLPSDRFSAERTGGSVSTLTIQRTQQEDSAVYLCASSLSGAGNTIYFGEGSWLTVV.

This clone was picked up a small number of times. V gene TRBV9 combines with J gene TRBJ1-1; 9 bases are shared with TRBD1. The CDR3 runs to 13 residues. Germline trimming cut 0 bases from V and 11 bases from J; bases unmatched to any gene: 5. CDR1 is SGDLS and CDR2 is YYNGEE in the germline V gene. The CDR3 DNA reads TGTGCCAGCAGCGTAGGACAGGGGGGACAGGCTTTCTTT. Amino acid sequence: CASSVGQGGQAFF.

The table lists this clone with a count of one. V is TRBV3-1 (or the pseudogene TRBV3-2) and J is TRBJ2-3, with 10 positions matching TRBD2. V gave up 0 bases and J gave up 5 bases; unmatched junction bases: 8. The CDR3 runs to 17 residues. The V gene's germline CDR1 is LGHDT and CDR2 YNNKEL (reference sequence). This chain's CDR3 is CASSQDLPSGGRDTQYF. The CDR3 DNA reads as TGTGCCAGCAGCCAAGATTTGCCTAGCGGGGGCCGAGATACGCAGTATTTT.

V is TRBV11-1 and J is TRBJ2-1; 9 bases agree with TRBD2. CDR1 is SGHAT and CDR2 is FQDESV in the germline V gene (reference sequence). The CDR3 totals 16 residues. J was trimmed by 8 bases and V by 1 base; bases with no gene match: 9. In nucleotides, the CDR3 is TGTGCCAGCAGCTTAGGCTCCGGGACTAGCAGCGATGAGCAGTTCTTC. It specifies CASSLGSGTSSDEQFF.

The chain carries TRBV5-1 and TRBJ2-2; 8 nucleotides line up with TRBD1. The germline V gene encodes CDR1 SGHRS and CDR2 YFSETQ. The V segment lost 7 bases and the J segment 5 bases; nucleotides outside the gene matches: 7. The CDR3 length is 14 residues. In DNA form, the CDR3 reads TGCGCCAGCGCCGGACAGGGAGGTACCGGGGAGCTGTTTTTT. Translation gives CASAGQGGTGELFF.